These 7 T cell receptor beta chains share one sample of origin, sequenced in a study of T cell responses to AZD1222 COVID-19 vaccine. Assay used: immunoSEQ multiplex PCR; TCRdb lists only in-frame clones, some missing. The sample carries tens of thousands of clones, approximately 89% recorded once. Material: peripheral blood, obtained 28 days after the second AZD1222 dose. These receptors all come from an adult who received the AZD1222 COVID-19 vaccine.

This clone was seen only a few times. This sequence joins TRBV7-2 and TRBJ1-2; unclear D gene. Germline V gene lookup returns CDR1 SGHTA and CDR2 FQGNSA. The CDR3 length is 14 residues. V lost 1 base, J lost 0 bases, and 6 bases lay in between. In DNA form, the CDR3 reads TGTGCCAGCAGCTTAGGACCAACTAACTATGGCTACACCTTC. It translates to CASSLGPTNYGYTF.

J is TRBJ1-2 and V is TRBV7-2; unclear D gene. With 1 base removed from V and 2 bases from J, the gap between germline ends came to 8 bases. Germline-derived CDR1 and CDR2 are SGHTA and FQGNSA. The CDR3 has 14 residues. CDR3 protein: CASSLGARNYGYTF. In nucleotides, the CDR3 is TGTGCCAGCAGCTTAGGGGCTAGAAACTATGGCTACACCTTC.

The chain combines TRBV29-1 with TRBJ2-5, with D uncertain. Looked up from germline, CDR1 is SQVTM and CDR2 is ANQGSEA. V lost 2 bases, J lost 7 bases, and 5 bases lay in between. This CDR3 region has 10 residues. The chain's CDR3 is CSVELGTQYF. Written as DNA, the CDR3 is TGCAGCGTTGAACTGGGGACCCAGTACTTC.

The chain combines TRBV7-3 with TRBJ2-3; D is possibly TRBD2 (7 bases). Germline V gene sequence: CDR1 SGHTA, CDR2 FQGTGA. The CDR3 covers 14 residues. Trimming cost V 4 bases and J 9 bases, with 17 bases left between them. The CDR3 is CASSSGGGWGTQYF. CDR3 DNA sequence: TGTGCCAGCAGCTCCGGCGGGGGCTGGGGGACGCAGTATTTT.

V gene TRBV2 combines with J gene TRBJ1-6; weak D call: TRBD1 (5 bases). CDR1 and CDR2 from the germline V gene are SNHLY and FYNNEI. CDR3 size: 13 residues. The CDR3 here is CDTRGEPDSPLHF. The CDR3 nucleotides are TGTGATACGCGAGGGGAACCCGATTCACCCCTCCACTTT.

V and J are TRBV5-1 and TRBJ2-1; tentative D call: TRBD2 (7 bases). This CDR3 region has 16 residues. CDR1 and CDR2 from the germline V gene are SGHRS and YFSETQ. Trimming removed 2 bases from V and 4 bases from J, with 16 bases in between. As DNA, the CDR3 is TGCGCCAGCAGCTTTGGTAACGGGGGGCTTTACAATGAGCAGTTCTTC. It specifies CASSFGNGGLYNEQFF.

The chain employs TRBV25-1 and TRBJ1-2; 8 nucleotides align to TRBD1. The CDR3 covers 15 residues. Per germline, CDR1 MGHDK and CDR2 SYGVNS. The J segment lost 4 bases and the V segment lost 5 bases, leaving 9 bases of the junction unmatched. CDR3 sequence (DNA): TGTGCCAGCAGTCCTCCTAGGACAGGGAGCTATGGCTACACCTTC. Encoded protein: CASSPPRTGSYGYTF.